What follows is one T cell receptor beta chain and its context. Its specific antigen is unknown. No base quality information exists; no much larger clone differs at one position. The immunoSEQ Assay, a bias-controlled multiplex PCR, was used to amplify TCRbeta CDR3 regions from genomic DNA. The study's own analysis went as follows. The number of nucleated cells in each sample was estimated from the amplification of reference gene primers within the assay. To quantify the absolute abundance of each unique TCRbeta CDR3 rearrangement, sequence reads were collapsed and filtered. For each sample, productive Simpson clonality was calculated as the square root of Simpson's diversity index over productive rearrangements. TCRdb provides this immuneACCESS table in a form limited to in-frame rearrangements. Some clones are lacking; in checked studies, under half of them reflect an unresolved V gene, and why the rest are absent is not known. For V, J and clone size, that table is used; D and trimming come from the DNA. A total of about 87,000 clones appear in this sample, about four fifths of them only once. Of the sample, approximately 2.3% is held by the ten largest clones.

The CDR3 runs 17 residues from the cysteine to the phenylalanine. Here the CDR3 DNA is all that survives: 51 bases in frame from base 1. For CDR1 and CDR2, the germline V gene (reference sequence) lists LGHDT and YNNKEL. V was cut back by 0 bases and J by 7 bases, leaving a gap of 18 bases between them. This sample was included in a study of blood T cell repertoires in COVID-19 (dated by TCRdb to the early 2020s). Turning to the overall study: Samples covering the acute and convalescent phases of COVID-19 were provided by collaborators in the United States, Italy and Spain. The prospective study material was composed of cDNA or gDNA derived from T cells, B-cell-depleted T cells, or PBMCs. Deeply sampled blood TCRbeta repertoires from subjects exposed to, actively infected with, or recovered from COVID-19 were included in the dataset. A freely available public database, intended as a resource for researchers studying the immune response to SARS-CoV-2, is where the repertoires were released. The samples were drawn from two sources: the first 160 participants of the ongoing ImmuneRACE study, and 1,200 or so subjects contributed by 6 global collaborators. Nearly every sample came with metadata listing a de-identified subject ID, COVID-19 status, age in years and sex. Where available, HLA class I and class II types were obtained from metadata supplied by the sample provider rather than from assay-based typing. Broad study findings and their caveats: The quantity of clinical and demographic metadata differed by source and by participant and was supplied without curation.

Collaborating institutions collected whole blood in K2EDTA tubes following their own protocols. For TCRbeta analysis, collaborators shipped samples in one of three forms: frozen whole blood, isolated PBMCs, or DNA extracted from either of those sample types. The sample taken for sequencing was peripheral blood. The sequence derives from a woman aged 65 to 85 with acute or convalescent COVID-19. The sequence links TRBV3-1 (or the pseudogene TRBV3-2) to TRBJ1-4; the D gene cannot be resolved reliably. The nucleotides are TGTGCCAGCAGCCAAGATCTTGGCGCAGAGGAGGTTGAAAAACTGTTTTTT. Its protein reads: CASSQDLGAEEVEKLFF.